This T cell receptor (beta chain) was sequenced during a study of blood T cell repertoires in COVID-19. Across the whole study: Samples came from the United States, Italy and Spain, spanning acute and convalescent COVID-19. PBMCs, B-cell-depleted T cells, or T cells were the source of the cDNA or gDNA that made up the material.

The CDR3 is made up of 17 amino acids. The ends lost 0 bases at V and 6 bases at J; junction bases unmatched: 11. Germline V gives CDR1 MNHNS, CDR2 SASEGT. Authors' methods: Researchers report that nucleated cell counts were estimated from reference gene primer amplification. The method was immunoSEQ multiplex PCR; TCRdb's version includes in-frame clones alone and lacks a portion of them. V and J calls and clone size come straight from that table; D and trimming were deduced from the DNA. The data hold about 170,000 clones, with 65% to 85% observed a single time. The V and J genes are TRBV6-1 and TRBJ2-7; 10 bases map to TRBD2. The sequenced sample consisted of peripheral blood. The sequence came from a human donor with acute or convalescent COVID-19. The donor label of this sample is uncertain. The CDR3 loop reads CASSEARPTSGVGEQYF. CDR3 in DNA: TGTGCCAGCAGTGAAGCGAGGCCCACTAGCGGGGTGGGCGAGCAGTACTTC.